The 28 T cell receptor beta chains below were found in one sample sequenced in a study of T-cell memory formation after mild COVID-19. One entry per CDR3 protein results from TCRdb running MiXCR on the 5' RACE reads. Among roughly 200,000 distinct CDR3 sequences, more than 8% were seen once, and the ten largest hold 3% to 4.5%. The source material was PBMCs or a T cell subset sorted from them (not recorded which). These receptors were obtained from a young man who had mild COVID-19 (a few samples of this study predate the infection). Cell type and time point are not known.

This rearrangement joins TRBV9 to TRBJ2-3; no clear D. This CDR3 region has 13 residues. V was pared by 4 bases and J by 5 bases, with 11 bases between. Looked up from germline, CDR1 is SGDLS and CDR2 is YYNGEE. CDR3 DNA: TGTGCCAGCAGCCCCAACACGGGAGATACGCAGTATTTT. This gives the protein CASSPNTGDTQYF. The whole variable domain, remainder taken from reference TRBV9 and TRBJ2-3, is DSGVTQTPKHLITATGQRVTLRCSPRSGDLSVYWYQQSLDQGLQFLIQYYNGEERAKGNILERFSAQQFPDLHSELNLSSLELGDSALYFCASSPNTGDTQYFGPGTRLTVL.

In this sample, this clonotype turned up many times. DNA for the CDR3: TGTGCCAGCAGTTTTGTTTCAACAGGGGGCATGGGCACTGAAGCTTTCTTT. This gives the protein CASSFVSTGGMGTEAFF. V usage is TRBV12-3 or TRBV12-4 and J usage is TRBJ1-1, with 9 bases fitting TRBD1. The CDR3 consists of 17 residues. The junction had 12 bases not matched to a gene; V was cut back by 3 bases and J by 4 bases.

This clonotype appeared many times. The V and J genes are TRBV19 and TRBJ2-5; D gene ambiguous. The ends were cut back, 3 bases at V and 5 bases at J, with 13 bases in the middle. CDR3 size: 14 residues. Looked up from germline, CDR1 is LNHDA and CDR2 is SQIVND (reference sequence). CDR3 nucleotides: TGTGCCAGTAGTATTTTGACATCGCCGGAGACCCAGTACTTC. It yields the protein CASSILTSPETQYF.

The V and J genes are TRBV9 and TRBJ2-3; D is undetermined. From germline, CDR1 is SGDLS and CDR2 YYNGEE. This CDR3 has 15 amino acids. V lost 2 bases and J 6 bases, leaving 16 bases between the germline ends. In DNA form, the CDR3 reads TGTGCCAGCAGCGTCCGCGGACGGCTTAGGGATACGCAGTATTTT. As protein: CASSVRGRLRDTQYF.

This clonotype was recorded a few times. The V and J genes are TRBV24-1 and TRBJ2-5, with no clear D. The CDR3 consists of 12 residues. Germline loops: CDR1 KGHDR, CDR2 SFDVKD. Trimming shortened V by 3 bases and J by 5 bases, and 6 bases separated the two germline ends. The CDR3 region is CATSDQRETQYF. The CDR3 DNA sequence: TGTGCCACCAGTGATCAGAGGGAGACCCAGTACTTC.

This clonotype has ten or more counts. J is TRBJ1-3 and V is TRBV7-2; maybe TRBD1 (6 bases). Trimming removed 2 bases at V and 2 bases at J, with 7 bases between. CDR3 length equals 14 residues. Germline V CDR1 and CDR2: SGHTA, FQGNSA. CDR3 sequence reads: CASSLSGAGNTIYF. The CDR3 bases are TGTGCCAGCAGCTTATCAGGGGCTGGAAACACCATATATTTT.

The chain uses TRBV6-5 and TRBJ2-3, with D possibly being TRBD2 (5 bases). Deletions cut 6 bases from V and 4 bases from J, with 20 bases between. The germline CDR1 and CDR2 sequences are MNHEY and SVGAGI. The length of the CDR3 is 16 residues. The CDR3 is CASRLMDSRDPDTQYF. The CDR3 DNA sequence: TGTGCCAGCAGGCTGATGGACTCCCGAGACCCAGATACGCAGTATTTT.

The V call is TRBV5-4, the J call TRBJ1-1, with D perhaps TRBD1 (6 bases). Germline CDR1 reads SGHNT; CDR2 reads YYREEE (reference sequence). Deletions cut 2 bases from V and 0 bases from J, with 11 bases between. The CDR3 sequence is 15 residues long. DNA of the CDR3: TGTGCCAGCAGCTTTCTGGACAGAATGAACACTGAAGCTTTCTTT. Translation gives CASSFLDRMNTEAFF.

This clonotype was observed a handful of times. The chain employs TRBV30 and TRBJ1-2; D may be TRBD1 (6 bases). The V end was cut by 4 bases, the J end by 2 bases, with 11 bases between. Per germline, CDR1 GTSNPN and CDR2 SVGIG (reference sequence). This CDR3 comprises 13 residues. The CDR3 loop is CAWTGVANYGYTF. The CDR3 DNA follows: TGTGCCTGGACAGGGGTCGCGAACTATGGCTACACCTTC.

The rearrangement joins TRBV3-1 to TRBJ1-4, with 9 nucleotides matching TRBD1. The CDR3 runs 18 residues. Trimming at V came to 0 bases and at J to 2 bases, leaving 7 bases not matched to a gene. Germline values: CDR1 LGHDT, CDR2 YNNKEL (reference sequence). In DNA, the CDR3 is TGTGCCAGCAGCCAAGATGTTGGGACAGGGCCGACTAATGAAAAACTGTTTTTT. Amino acid sequence: CASSQDVGTGPTNEKLFF.

The chain uses TRBV6-6 and TRBJ1-5, with D unresolved. Trimming shortened V by 4 bases and J by 6 bases, and 7 bases separated the two germline ends. This CDR3 spans 12 amino acids. Per germline, CDR1 MNHNY and CDR2 SVGAGI (reference sequence). CDR3 loop: CASSWGGQPQHF. CDR3 nucleotide sequence: TGTGCCAGCAGTTGGGGAGGTCAGCCCCAGCATTTT.

This clonotype was observed a handful of times. J is TRBJ2-1 and V is TRBV14; 7 nucleotides line up with TRBD1. With V trimmed by 4 bases and J by 5 bases, 11 bases remained unmatched. The length of the CDR3 is 16 residues. Germline CDR1 reads SGHDN; CDR2 reads FVKESK. The CDR3 region has the DNA TGTGCCAGCAGCCGGGGACAGATCGTGTTAAACAATGAGCAGTTCTTC. It codes for CASSRGQIVLNNEQFF.

This clonotype was seen only a few times. The V and J genes are TRBV20-1 and TRBJ2-2; perhaps TRBD1 as D (6 bases). The length of the CDR3 is 16 residues. Trimming left V 0 bases short and J 5 bases short, with 16 bases between. Germline V gene data show CDR1 as DFQATT and CDR2 as SNEGSKA (reference sequence). CDR3 DNA: TGCAGTGCTAGAGATCCGACAGGCTTAGGGACCGGGGAGCTGTTTTTT. Translated, it gives CSARDPTGLGTGELFF.

This sequence joins TRBV6-2 or TRBV6-3 and TRBJ2-5; TRBD2 matches 9 bases. The V gene's germline CDR1 is MNHEY and CDR2 SVGEGT. The CDR3 totals 17 residues. With 4 bases clipped from V and 0 bases from J, the junction kept 9 bases outside the gene matches. CDR3 protein: CASSSFRLAGNQETQYF. The CDR3 nucleotides read TGTGCCAGCAGTTCCTTCCGGCTAGCGGGGAACCAAGAGACCCAGTACTTC.

V usage is TRBV5-4 and J usage is TRBJ2-1; no reliable D call. The CDR3 spans 12 residues. Germline-derived CDR1 and CDR2 are SGHNT and YYREEE (reference sequence). Trimming pared 2 bases from V and 8 bases from J, leaving 8 bases between. CDR3 nucleotides: TGTGCCAGCAGCTTTTACAGAGATGAGCAGTTCTTC. Amino acid sequence: CASSFYRDEQFF. The variable domain in full, with the rest retrieved from reference TRBV5-4 and TRBJ2-1, is ETGVTQSPTHLIKTRGQQVTLRCSSQSGHNTVSWYQQALGQGPQFIFQYYREEENGRGNFPPRFSGLQFPNYSSELNVNALELDDSALYLCASSFYRDEQFFGPGTRLTVL.

This clonotype showed up many times. V is TRBV20-1 and J is TRBJ1-5; 7 bases are a match to TRBD1. The V and J ends lost 3 bases and 5 bases, in that order; junction bases with no gene match: 4. This CDR3 contains 13 residues. Germline CDR1 reads DFQATT; CDR2 reads SNEGSKA (reference sequence). DNA of the CDR3: TGCAGTGCTAGCAGGGGGGTCGATCAGCCCCAGCATTTT. Residues: CSASRGVDQPQHF.

This chain joins TRBV7-9 and TRBJ1-1, with a weak D call TRBD1 (5 bases). Germline V gene sequence: CDR1 SEHNR, CDR2 FQNEAQ (reference sequence). This CDR3 is 10 amino acids long. Trimming left V 6 bases short and J 10 bases short, with 9 bases between. CDR3 in amino acids: CASRGARAFF. CDR3 nucleotides: TGTGCCAGCAGAGGGGCACGAGCTTTCTTT.

Here the CDR3 reads CASSFGQANTGELFF. The CDR3 nucleotides are TGTGCCAGTAGTTTCGGACAGGCTAACACCGGGGAGCTGTTTTTT. The chain couples TRBV19 to TRBJ2-2; 7 nucleotides agree with TRBD1. Germline CDR1 reads LNHDA; CDR2 reads SQIVND (reference sequence). V dropped 5 bases and J dropped 2; count of bases not matched to a gene: 5. CDR3 length: 15 amino acids.

The sample holds a few counts of this clonotype. The gene calls are TRBV6-4 and TRBJ1-1; D is unclear. Trimming shortened V by 0 bases and J by 5 bases, and 7 bases separated the two germline ends. Germline CDR1 is MRHNA and CDR2 is SNTAGT. The CDR3 contains 13 residues. The CDR3 DNA sequence: TGTGCCAGCAGTGACTCATACGGGACTGAAGCTTTCTTT. This translates into CASSDSYGTEAFF.

This clonotype was seen a few times. The genes are TRBV5-1 and TRBJ2-1; 12 bases agree with TRBD2. Germline-derived CDR1 and CDR2 are SGHRS and YFSETQ. The CDR3 runs to 15 residues. V dropped 4 bases and J dropped 7; count of bases not matched to a gene: 6. The CDR3 reads CASSNGTSGWNEQFF. The CDR3 region has the DNA TGCGCCAGCAGCAATGGGACTAGCGGGTGGAATGAGCAGTTCTTC.

This clonotype turned up a few times. The V call is TRBV6-1, the J call TRBJ2-5, with 8 bases identical to TRBD2. The CDR3 runs 14 residues. J gave up 7 bases and V 6 bases, and 10 bases lay outside the gene matches. Looked up from germline, CDR1 is MNHNS and CDR2 is SASEGT. CDR3 sequence: CASSTHLGLGTQYF. The CDR3, as DNA: TGTGCCAGCAGCACCCACCTGGGACTAGGGACCCAGTACTTC.

This clonotype turned up a few times. This CDR3 is CASSSTSGVHDTQYF. For the CDR3, the DNA is TGTGCCAGCAGTTCGACTAGCGGGGTGCATGATACGCAGTATTTT. This chain connects TRBV28 to TRBJ2-3, with 11 bases that match TRBD2. With V trimmed by 4 bases and J by 6 bases, 6 bases remained unmatched. The CDR3 contains 15 residues. Per germline, CDR1 MDHEN and CDR2 SYDVKM.

This sequence joins TRBV4-3 and TRBJ1-2, with no clear D. The CDR3 spans 14 residues. The germline CDR1 and CDR2 sequences are LGHNA and YSLEER. Trimming shortened V by 1 base and J by 7 bases, and 13 bases separated the two germline ends. The DNA of the CDR3 is TGCGCCAGCAGCCAAGGGTGGGGTTCCTCTGGCTACACCTTC. It codes for CASSQGWGSSGYTF.

This clonotype was counted only a few times. This chain joins TRBV6-2 or TRBV6-3 and TRBJ2-7, with D perhaps matching TRBD1 (6 bases). The length of the CDR3 is 13 residues. V was pared by 6 bases and J by 4 bases, with 13 bases between. Germline V lookup: CDR1 MNHEY, CDR2 SVGEGT. In DNA form, the CDR3 reads TGTGCCAGCAGCCGGGACATCGTGTACGAGCAGTACTTC. Protein: CASSRDIVYEQYF.

The chain combines TRBV4-3 with TRBJ2-7; D unresolved. CDR3 size: 12 residues. V lost 1 base to trimming and J lost 6 bases, with 7 bases between them. Germline-derived CDR1 and CDR2 are LGHNA and YSLEER. The CDR3 DNA reads TGCGCCAGCAGCCAAGGGGGTTCCGAGCAGTACTTC. It encodes CASSQGGSEQYF.

The rearrangement joins TRBV20-1 to TRBJ2-5; TRBD2 matches 8 bases. Trimming at V came to 4 bases and at J to 5 bases, leaving 12 bases not matched to a gene. Germline V CDR1 and CDR2: DFQATT, SNEGSKA (reference sequence). This CDR3 contains 15 residues. The CDR3: CSAIRGGSASETQYF. CDR3 coding DNA: TGCAGTGCTATCCGGGGGGGGTCGGCGAGCGAGACCCAGTACTTC.

V usage is TRBV29-1 and J usage is TRBJ2-6; no clear D gene. Trimming left V 7 bases short and J 1 base short, with 8 bases between. The CDR3 is 13 residues long. Germline V gives CDR1 SQVTM, CDR2 ANQGSEA. The chain's CDR3 is CSAVRSGANVLTF. CDR3 coding DNA: TGCAGCGCCGTCCGTTCTGGGGCCAACGTCCTGACTTTC. The whole variable domain, remainder taken from reference TRBV29-1 and TRBJ2-6, is SAVISQKPSRDICQRGTSLTIQCQVDSQVTMMFWYRQQPGQSLTLIATANQGSEATYESGFVIDKFPISRPNLTFSTLTVSNMSPEDSSIYLCSAVRSGANVLTFGAGSRLTVL.

The chain recombines TRBV6-5 with TRBJ2-3, with D possibly being TRBD1 (5 bases). Trimming removed 0 bases at V and 2 bases at J, with 9 bases between. CDR1 and CDR2 (germline): MNHEY, SVGAGI. This CDR3 is built from 15 residues. The CDR3 DNA sequence: TGTGCCAGCAGTTACTCGGGGCAGGACACAGATACGCAGTATTTT. This sequence encodes CASSYSGQDTDTQYF.